This paragraph reports one T cell receptor beta chain. The antigen remains unidentified. This sample stems from a study of T cell repertoires in cytomegalovirus infection. TCRdb recomputed calls from the reads with MiXCR, one row per CDR3 protein. The sample includes some 800,000 distinct CDR3 sequences, 25% to 30% of them seen just once. V was trimmed by 5 bases and J by 3 bases, leaving 13 bases between them. This CDR3 contains 14 residues. CDR1 and CDR2 (germline): MNHEY, SMNVEV (reference sequence). The clonotype was recovered from a human donor in good health (CMV status not recorded). Some clones in this sample may be carry-over from other donors' samples. The gene calls are TRBV27 and TRBJ2-5; D uncertain. The source material was cultured CD8+ T cells from PBMCs, sampled from culture after CMV antigen stimulation. CDR3 nucleotide sequence: TGTGCCAGCAGTCCCTGGGGTAGCAAAGAGACCCAGTACTTC. Translating it yields CASSPWGSKETQYF.